This T cell receptor (beta chain) emerged from a study of blood T cell repertoires in COVID-19. Study overall: Material from acute and convalescent COVID-19 was sourced from the United States, Italy and Spain.

The CDR3 totals 13 residues. Per the germline V gene, CDR1 is LNHDA and CDR2 is SQIVND (reference sequence). The V and J ends lost 7 bases and 8 bases, in that order; junction bases with no gene match: 6. Sequencing was performed with immunoSEQ multiplex PCR; in TCRdb, only in-frame clones are kept and a portion is missing. Here the sample spans hundreds of thousands of clones, 70% to 90% being singletons. The TCR sequence derives from a man in his forties with acute or convalescent COVID-19. What was sequenced was peripheral blood. The genes are TRBV19 and TRBJ2-1; 9 nucleotides agree with TRBD2. CDR3 residues: CASTGGRGYEQFF. The DNA of the CDR3 is TGTGCCAGTACGGGCGGGAGGGGTTATGAGCAGTTCTTC.